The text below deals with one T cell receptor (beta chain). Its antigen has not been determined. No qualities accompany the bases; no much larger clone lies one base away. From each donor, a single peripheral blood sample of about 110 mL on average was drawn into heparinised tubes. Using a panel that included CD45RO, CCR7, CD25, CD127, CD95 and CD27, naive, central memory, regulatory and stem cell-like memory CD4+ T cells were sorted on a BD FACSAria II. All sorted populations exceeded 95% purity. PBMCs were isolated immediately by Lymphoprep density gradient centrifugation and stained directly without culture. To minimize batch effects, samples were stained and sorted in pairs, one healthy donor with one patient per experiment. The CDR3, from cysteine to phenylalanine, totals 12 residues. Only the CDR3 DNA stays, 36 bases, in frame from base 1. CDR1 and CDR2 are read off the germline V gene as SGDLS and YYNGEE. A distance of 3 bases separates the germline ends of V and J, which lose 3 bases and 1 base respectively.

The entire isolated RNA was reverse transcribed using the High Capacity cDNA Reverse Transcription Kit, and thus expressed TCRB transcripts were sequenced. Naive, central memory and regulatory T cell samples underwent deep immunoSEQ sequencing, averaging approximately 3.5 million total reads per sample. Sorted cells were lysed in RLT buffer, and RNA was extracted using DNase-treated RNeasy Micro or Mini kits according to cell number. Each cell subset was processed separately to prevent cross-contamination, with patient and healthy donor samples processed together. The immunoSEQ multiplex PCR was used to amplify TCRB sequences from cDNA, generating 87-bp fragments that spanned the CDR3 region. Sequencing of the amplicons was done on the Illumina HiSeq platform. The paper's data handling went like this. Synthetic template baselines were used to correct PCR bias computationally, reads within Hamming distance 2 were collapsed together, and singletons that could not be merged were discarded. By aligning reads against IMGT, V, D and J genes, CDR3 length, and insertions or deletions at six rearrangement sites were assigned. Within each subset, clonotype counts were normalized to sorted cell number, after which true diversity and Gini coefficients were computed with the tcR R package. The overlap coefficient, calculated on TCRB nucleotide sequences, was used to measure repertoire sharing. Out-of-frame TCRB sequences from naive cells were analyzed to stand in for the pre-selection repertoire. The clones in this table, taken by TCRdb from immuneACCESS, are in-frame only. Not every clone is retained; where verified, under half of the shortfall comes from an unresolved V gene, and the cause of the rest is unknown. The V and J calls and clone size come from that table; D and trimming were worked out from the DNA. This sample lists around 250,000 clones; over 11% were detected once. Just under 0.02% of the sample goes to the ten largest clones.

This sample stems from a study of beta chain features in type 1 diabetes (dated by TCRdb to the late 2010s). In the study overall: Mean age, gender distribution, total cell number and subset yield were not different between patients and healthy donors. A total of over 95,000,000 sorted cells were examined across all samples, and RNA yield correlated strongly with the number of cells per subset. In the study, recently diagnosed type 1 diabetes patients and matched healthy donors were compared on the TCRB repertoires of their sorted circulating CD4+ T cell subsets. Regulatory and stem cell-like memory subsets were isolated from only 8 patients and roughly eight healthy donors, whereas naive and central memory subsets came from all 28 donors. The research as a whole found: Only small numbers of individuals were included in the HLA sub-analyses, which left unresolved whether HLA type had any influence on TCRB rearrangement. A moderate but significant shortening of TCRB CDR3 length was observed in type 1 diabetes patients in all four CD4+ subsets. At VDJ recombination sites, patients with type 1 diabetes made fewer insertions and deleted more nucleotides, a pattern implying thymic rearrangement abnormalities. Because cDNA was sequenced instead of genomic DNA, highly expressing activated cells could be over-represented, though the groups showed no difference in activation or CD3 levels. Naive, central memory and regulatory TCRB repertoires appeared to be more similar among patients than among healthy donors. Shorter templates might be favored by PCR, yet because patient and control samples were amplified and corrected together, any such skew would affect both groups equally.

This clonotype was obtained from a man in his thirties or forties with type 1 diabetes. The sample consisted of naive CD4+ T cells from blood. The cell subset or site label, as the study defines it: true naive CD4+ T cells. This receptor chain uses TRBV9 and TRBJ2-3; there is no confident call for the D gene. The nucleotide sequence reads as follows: TGTGCCAGCAGCGCCGGCACAGATACGCAGTATTTT. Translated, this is CASSAGTDTQYF.